This T cell receptor beta chain was recovered during a study of tissue T cells after allogeneic stem cell transplantation. Profiled with immunoSEQ multiplex PCR; TCRdb holds only in-frame clones, not every one. In the table there are over 6,500 clones, approximately 44% of which are singletons. Findings and limits, study-wide: Shared clones across patients were few; motif clustering revealed tissue-specific shared signatures.

A remark on this clone: Antigen unknown. Gene names are the mouse ones. Coverage ceases 1 residue before the CDR3 finishes, and the germline J gene fills in the end.

This sample's time point: mouse harvest day 7 after allogeneic transplant. The graft held 10^6 splenic CD5+ T cells and 10^7 T-cell-depleted bone marrow cells. The CDR3 is 14 residues long. Between the trimmed V and J ends, which lost 1 base and 0 bases, there was a span of 4 bases. The germline gives CDR1 NSQYPW, CDR2 LRSPGD (reference sequence). The chain uses TRBV1 and TRBJ1-3; D remains unclear. This TCR came from a female BALB/c mouse given C57BL/6 T cells with graft-versus-host disease after an allogeneic hematopoietic cell transplant. The sequencing input was lymph node tissue. CDR3 in amino acids: CTCSAGGSGNTLYF. CDR3 DNA (partial): TGCACCTGCAGTGCAGGAGGTTCTGGAAATACGCTCTAT. Full variable domain (rest looked up from reference TRBV1 and TRBJ1-3): VTLLEQNPRWRLVPRGQAVNLRCILKNSQYPWMSWYQQDLQKQLQWLFTLRSPGDKEVKSLPGADYLATRVTDTELRLQVANMSQGRTLYCTCSAGGSGNTLYFGEGSRLIVV.